Listed below are T cell receptor beta chains from one sample, sequenced in a study of patients and donors after allogeneic stem cell transplantation. TCRdb reprocessed the RT-PCR reads with MiXCR, giving one entry per CDR3 protein. The repertoire holds 920,000 or so distinct CDR3 sequences, with approximately 19% as singletons. Sample: blood, either unsorted or a sorted T cell fraction (not recorded which). These receptors were taken from a human donor who was either an allogeneic HSCT recipient or a stem cell or donor lymphocyte infusion donor (not recorded which). It is not recorded whose cells these are; they may come from a transplant donor. Both conserved end residues are part of each CDR3. The D gene is left open where the match is weak. A clone size is listed for some rows: how often the clone was seen (once, few, many), or a class if it is expanded.

TRBJ2-7,TRBV30,NA,NA,CAWNSDFYEQYF,TGTGCCTGGAACAGTGACTTCTACGAGCAGTACTTC
TRBJ1-1,TRBV12-3/TRBV12-4,few,NA,CASSFQGRTFF,TGTGCCAGCAGTTTCCAGGGGAGAACTTTCTTT
TRBJ2-4,TRBV28,NA,TRBD1,CASSPTGQSLIAKNIQYF,TGTGCCAGCAGCCCTACGGGACAGAGCCTAATAGCCAAAAACATTCAGTACTTC
TRBJ2-5,TRBV3-1,NA,TRBD2,CASSRELAGETQYF,TGTGCCAGCAGCCGGGAGCTAGCGGGAGAGACCCAGTACTTC
TRBJ2-1,TRBV18,NA,TRBD1,CASSPGQVGYNEQFF,TGTGCCAGCTCACCGGGACAGGTAGGCTACAATGAGCAGTTCTTC
TRBJ1-5,TRBV6-1,NA,NA,CASTDSRTGNQPQHF,TGTGCCAGCACCGATTCTCGGACGGGTAATCAGCCCCAGCATTTT
TRBJ2-5,TRBV29-1,NA,TRBD2,CSVDTSASETQYF,TGCAGCGTCGATACTAGCGCCTCAGAGACCCAGTACTTC
TRBJ1-1,TRBV2,many,NA,CASSQDQLANTEAFF,TGTGCCAGCAGCCAGGACCAATTGGCGAACACTGAAGCTTTCTTT
TRBJ2-1,TRBV6-2/TRBV6-3,NA,TRBD2,CASSYSLAGGSYNEQFF,TGTGCCAGCAGTTACTCACTAGCGGGAGGCTCCTACAATGAGCAGTTCTTC
TRBJ2-1,TRBV5-6,NA,TRBD2,CASSLPGSGGFNEQFF,TGTGCCAGCAGCCTACCGGGTAGCGGGGGGTTCAATGAGCAGTTCTTC
TRBJ1-1,TRBV27,NA,NA,CASSLADGLNTEAFF,TGTGCCAGCAGTTTAGCGGACGGGCTGAACACTGAAGCTTTCTTT
TRBJ1-4,TRBV6-1,few,NA,CATRSGRAATNEKLFF,TGTGCCACCCGAAGCGGGAGGGCGGCAACTAATGAAAAACTGTTTTTT
TRBJ2-2,TRBV10-3,many,NA,CAITRDRNTGELFF,TGTGCCATCACCAGGGACCGAAACACCGGGGAGCTGTTTTTT
TRBJ2-2,TRBV7-2,many,NA,CASSLVGKMNGELFF,TGTGCCAGCAGCTTAGTTGGAAAGATGAACGGGGAGCTGTTTTTT
TRBJ2-2,TRBV24-1,NA,TRBD1,CATSDPTGGTGELFF,TGTGCCACCAGTGATCCCACAGGGGGGACCGGGGAGCTGTTTTTT
TRBJ2-3,TRBV20-1,NA,NA,CSATLGITQYF,TGCAGTGCCACTTTAGGCATTACGCAGTATTTT
TRBJ2-7,TRBV6-1,NA,TRBD1,CASTRGQSYEQYF,TGTGCCAGCACCAGGGGGCAGAGCTACGAGCAGTACTTC
TRBJ1-5,TRBV20-1,NA,NA,CNAPLSGANQPQHF,TGCAATGCTCCCTTATCGGGCGCCAATCAGCCCCAGCATTTT
TRBJ2-5,TRBV20-1,NA,NA,CSARVAGHQETQYF,TGCAGTGCTAGAGTGGCAGGGCACCAAGAGACCCAGTACTTC
TRBJ2-7,TRBV10-3,few,NA,CAISESVGIYEQYF,TGTGCCATCAGTGAGTCCGTAGGGATCTACGAGCAGTACTTC
TRBJ1-1,TRBV7-3,few,TRBD1,CASSLKAIRTGSEAFF,TGTGCCAGCAGCTTAAAGGCAATCCGGACAGGGAGTGAAGCTTTCTTT
TRBJ2-7,TRBV7-9,few,TRBD1,CASSRMDRGHYEQYF,TGTGCCAGCAGCCGCATGGACAGGGGGCACTACGAGCAGTACTTC
TRBJ2-7,TRBV28,NA,TRBD1,CASSFYGTGIHEQYF,TGTGCCAGCAGTTTCTACGGGACAGGGATCCACGAGCAGTACTTC
TRBJ1-1,TRBV6-1,few,NA,CAGEGAFF,TGTGCCGGGGAAGGGGCTTTCTTT
TRBJ2-5,TRBV12-3/TRBV12-4,few,TRBD1,CASSSQRGQGFQETQYF,TGTGCCAGCAGTTCCCAAAGGGGACAGGGTTTCCAAGAGACCCAGTACTTC
TRBJ1-6,TRBV7-9,NA,NA,CASGQSNSPLHF,TGTGCCAGCGGACAGAGTAATTCACCCCTCCACTTT
TRBJ2-2,TRBV12-3/TRBV12-4,NA,TRBD2,CASSLALGGIETGELFF,TGTGCCAGCAGTTTAGCGCTCGGGGGGATAGAGACCGGGGAGCTGTTTTTT
TRBJ2-7,TRBV29-1,many,NA,CSGGLGEQYF,TGCAGCGGGGGATTGGGCGAGCAGTACTTC
TRBJ2-2,TRBV20-1,NA,TRBD2,CSAKTSGTGELFF,TGCAGTGCAAAGACTAGCGGGACCGGGGAGCTGTTTTTT
TRBJ2-3,TRBV4-3,NA,TRBD1,CASSRQRGQGLTDTQYF,TGCGCCAGCAGCCGTCAACGAGGACAGGGGTTAACAGATACGCAGTATTTT
TRBJ2-1,TRBV20-1,NA,TRBD2,CSARVTGGTYNEQFF,TGCAGTGCTAGAGTCACGGGGGGGACCTACAATGAGCAGTTCTTC
TRBJ2-7,TRBV4-1,few,NA,CASSQGVVSYEQYF,TGCGCCAGCAGCCAAGGGGTAGTCTCCTACGAGCAGTACTTC
TRBJ2-2,TRBV2,NA,TRBD2,CASRKGLAGALNTGELFF,TGTGCCAGCAGGAAGGGACTAGCGGGGGCCTTGAACACCGGGGAGCTGTTTTTT
TRBJ2-5,TRBV20-1,few,NA,CSAGSGNGETQYF,TGCAGTGCTGGTAGCGGAAATGGAGAGACCCAGTACTTC
TRBJ2-1,TRBV12-3/TRBV12-4,few,TRBD2,CASSFQAGVYNEQFF,TGTGCCAGCAGTTTCCAAGCGGGGGTATACAATGAGCAGTTCTTC
TRBJ1-1,TRBV5-1,NA,TRBD1,CASSGRPGQGEAEAFF,TGCGCCAGCAGCGGGCGTCCGGGACAGGGGGAGGCTGAAGCTTTCTTT
TRBJ2-6,TRBV25-1,NA,NA,CASSPGGGRTSGANVLTF,TGTGCCAGCAGCCCTGGAGGGGGGCGAACCTCTGGGGCCAACGTCCTGACTTTC
TRBJ2-1,TRBV27,few,NA,CASSSAVSYNEQFF,TGTGCCAGCAGTTCCGCCGTCTCCTACAATGAGCAGTTCTTC
TRBJ1-1,TRBV2,once,NA,CASSPRGKENTEAFF,TGTGCCAGCAGCCCCCGGGGGAAAGAGAACACTGAAGCTTTCTTT
TRBJ2-7,TRBV7-9,few,TRBD1,CASSSPQGAWYEQYF,TGTGCCAGCAGCTCACCACAGGGGGCTTGGTACGAGCAGTACTTC
TRBJ2-3,TRBV15,few,TRBD2,CATSRWESGGSDTQYF,TGTGCCACCAGCAGATGGGAGAGCGGGGGTAGTGATACGCAGTATTTT
TRBJ2-4,TRBV11-2,few,NA,CASSLWGLLGAGRWNIQYF,TGTGCCAGCAGCTTATGGGGACTTCTTGGCGCAGGGAGATGGAACATTCAGTACTTC
TRBJ1-1,TRBV6-4,NA,TRBD1,CASSLRDRDLDTEAFF,TGTGCCAGCAGCCTCCGTGACAGGGATTTGGACACTGAAGCTTTCTTT
TRBJ1-5,TRBV29-1,NA,TRBD1,CSVRTGSINQPQHF,TGCAGCGTTCGGACAGGGAGCATCAATCAGCCCCAGCATTTT
TRBJ2-7,TRBV7-2,few,NA,CASSIDSYEQYF,TGTGCCAGCAGCATAGACTCCTACGAGCAGTACTTC
TRBJ2-1,TRBV29-1,many,TRBD2,CSVEASGDPYNEQFF,TGCAGCGTTGAAGCGAGCGGGGACCCCTACAATGAGCAGTTCTTC